Listed below are T cell receptor beta chains from one sample, sequenced in a study of OX40 agonist ivuxolimab in advanced cancers. Clones were read by immunoSEQ multiplex PCR, and TCRdb kept only the in-frame ones, dropping some. The table includes 45,000 to 65,000 clones, roughly 77% detected once. This specimen consisted of CD4+ or CD8+ T cells sorted from blood, obtained in a trial of the OX40 agonist ivuxolimab. Receptors originate from an adult with an advanced solid tumor such as melanoma, head and neck, liver or kidney cancer. Both conserved end residues are part of each CDR3. Fields, in order: CDR3 length, D gene, clone size, V gene, J gene, CDR3 DNA, CDR3 protein. The D gene is left open where the match is weak. Only some rows state a clone size, as once, few, many or a class for expanded clones.

CDR3 length: 16; D gene: NA; clone size: NA; V gene: TRBV5-1; J gene: TRBJ1-4; CDR3 DNA: TGCGCCAGCAGCTTGGGCGGGGAAGTGCTGAATGAAAAACTGTTTTTT; CDR3 protein: CASSLGGEVLNEKLFF
CDR3 length: 15; D gene: TRBD2; clone size: NA; V gene: TRBV14; J gene: TRBJ2-1; CDR3 DNA: TGTGCCAGCAGCCAATATAGCGGGGGGAAGAGTGAGCAGTTCTTC; CDR3 protein: CASSQYSGGKSEQFF
CDR3 length: 14; D gene: NA; clone size: NA; V gene: TRBV7-9; J gene: TRBJ1-4; CDR3 DNA: TGTGCCAGCAGCTGGGGAAGCAAGGCTGAAAAACTGTTTTTT; CDR3 protein: CASSWGSKAEKLFF
CDR3 length: 15; D gene: NA; clone size: NA; V gene: TRBV5-1; J gene: TRBJ2-1; CDR3 DNA: TGCGCCAGCAGCTTGGGGGTAGCCCGGGCTCCGGAGCAGTTCTTC; CDR3 protein: CASSLGVARAPEQFF
CDR3 length: 15; D gene: TRBD1; clone size: NA; V gene: TRBV11-2; J gene: TRBJ1-3; CDR3 DNA: TGTGCCAGCAGCTTGAAAAGGGGACAGGGAAACACCATATATTTT; CDR3 protein: CASSLKRGQGNTIYF
CDR3 length: 17; D gene: NA; clone size: NA; V gene: TRBV19; J gene: TRBJ1-1; CDR3 DNA: TGTGCCAGTAGTAACCGGGCCCCCAAGGGGATGAACACTGAAGCTTTCTTT; CDR3 protein: CASSNRAPKGMNTEAFF
CDR3 length: 13; D gene: NA; clone size: NA; V gene: TRBV5-1; J gene: TRBJ1-4; CDR3 DNA: TGCGCCAGCAGCCCCTCCGAGGGGGAAGAACTGTTTTTT; CDR3 protein: CASSPSEGEELFF
CDR3 length: 17; D gene: NA; clone size: NA; V gene: TRBV19; J gene: TRBJ2-5; CDR3 DNA: TGTGCCAGTAGTATAAGGATGGTGGGGGCGAGGCAAGAGACCCAGTACTTC; CDR3 protein: CASSIRMVGARQETQYF
CDR3 length: 14; D gene: NA; clone size: NA; V gene: TRBV19; J gene: TRBJ2-3; CDR3 DNA: TGTGCCAGTAAGGGCGGGGTCCTCACAGATACGCAGTATTTT; CDR3 protein: CASKGGVLTDTQYF
CDR3 length: 16; D gene: NA; clone size: NA; V gene: TRBV5-1; J gene: TRBJ1-1; CDR3 DNA: TGCGCCAGCACCTTCCAGGGGATGGGGTTGAACACTGAAGCTTTCTTT; CDR3 protein: CASTFQGMGLNTEAFF
CDR3 length: 17; D gene: NA; clone size: NA; V gene: TRBV7-3; J gene: TRBJ2-3; CDR3 DNA: TGTGCCAGCAGCTTATTGGGAAACGGGGGGCCTACAGATACGCAGTATTTT; CDR3 protein: CASSLLGNGGPTDTQYF
CDR3 length: 11; D gene: NA; clone size: NA; V gene: TRBV6-1; J gene: TRBJ2-1; CDR3 DNA: TGTGCCAGCAGTGAGATCGATGAGCAGTTCTTC; CDR3 protein: CASSEIDEQFF
CDR3 length: 16; D gene: NA; clone size: NA; V gene: TRBV27; J gene: TRBJ2-1; CDR3 DNA: TGTGCCAGCAGTTTCCTCTCCTTTGGGTTGATCGATGAGCAGTTCTTC; CDR3 protein: CASSFLSFGLIDEQFF
CDR3 length: 17; D gene: TRBD2; clone size: NA; V gene: TRBV5-1; J gene: TRBJ2-5; CDR3 DNA: TGCGCCAGCAGCTTCCGGGCTAGCGGCACCCTCCAAGAGACCCAGTACTTC; CDR3 protein: CASSFRASGTLQETQYF
CDR3 length: 13; D gene: NA; clone size: NA; V gene: TRBV19; J gene: TRBJ2-3; CDR3 DNA: TGTGCCAGTAAATTCCAGCCCGGGGATACGCAGTATTTT; CDR3 protein: CASKFQPGDTQYF
CDR3 length: 11; D gene: NA; clone size: once; V gene: TRBV11-3; J gene: TRBJ2-7; CDR3 DNA: TGTGCCAGCAGCTTAGCCTACGAGCAGTACTTC; CDR3 protein: CASSLAYEQYF
CDR3 length: 14; D gene: NA; clone size: NA; V gene: TRBV5-1; J gene: TRBJ1-1; CDR3 DNA: TGCGCCAGCAGCCCGTCACTGTTAAACACTGAAGCTTTCTTT; CDR3 protein: CASSPSLLNTEAFF
CDR3 length: 13; D gene: NA; clone size: NA; V gene: TRBV10-3; J gene: TRBJ1-5; CDR3 DNA: TGTGCCATCAGTGAGACCCTCTATCAGCCCCAGCATTTT; CDR3 protein: CAISETLYQPQHF